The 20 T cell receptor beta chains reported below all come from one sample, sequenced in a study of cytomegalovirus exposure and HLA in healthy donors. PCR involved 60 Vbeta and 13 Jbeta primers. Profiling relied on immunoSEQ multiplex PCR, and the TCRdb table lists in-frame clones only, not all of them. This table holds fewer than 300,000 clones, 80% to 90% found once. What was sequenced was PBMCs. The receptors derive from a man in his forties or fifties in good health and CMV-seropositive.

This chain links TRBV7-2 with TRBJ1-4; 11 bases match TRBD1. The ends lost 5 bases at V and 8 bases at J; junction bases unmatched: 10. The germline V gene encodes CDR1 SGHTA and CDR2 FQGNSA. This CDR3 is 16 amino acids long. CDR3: CASSPRTGGSNEKLFF. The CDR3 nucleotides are TGTGCCAGCAGCCCCCGGACAGGGGGCAGCAACGAAAAACTGTTTTTT.

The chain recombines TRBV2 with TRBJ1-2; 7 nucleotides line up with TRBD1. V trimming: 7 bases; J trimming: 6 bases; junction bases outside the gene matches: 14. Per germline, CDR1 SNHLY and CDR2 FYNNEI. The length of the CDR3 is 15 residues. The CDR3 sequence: CASKLGQERLDGYTF. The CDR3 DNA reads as TGTGCCAGCAAGCTCGGACAGGAACGATTAGATGGCTACACCTTC.

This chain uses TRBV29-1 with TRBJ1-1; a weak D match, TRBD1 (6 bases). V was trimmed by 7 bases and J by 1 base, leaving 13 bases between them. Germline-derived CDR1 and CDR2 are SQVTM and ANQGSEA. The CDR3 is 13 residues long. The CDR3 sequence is CSARDTSNTEAFF. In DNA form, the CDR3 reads TGCAGCGCCAGGGACACTTCGAACACTGAAGCTTTCTTT.

CDR3 residues: CASRPSGGSEAFF. The CDR3 bases are TGTGCCAGCAGACCCTCTGGTGGCAGTGAAGCTTTCTTT. The chain recombines TRBV27 with TRBJ1-1; D gene uncertain. V dropped 6 bases and J dropped 7 bases, with 15 bases sitting between them. The CDR3 length is 13 residues. Germline-derived CDR1 and CDR2 are MNHEY and SMNVEV (reference sequence).

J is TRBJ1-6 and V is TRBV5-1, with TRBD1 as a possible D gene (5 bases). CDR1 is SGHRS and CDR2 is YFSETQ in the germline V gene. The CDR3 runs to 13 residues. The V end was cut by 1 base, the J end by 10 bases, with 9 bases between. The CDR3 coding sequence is TGCGCCAGCAGCTTGACCAGGGAATCACCCCTCCACTTT. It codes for CASSLTRESPLHF.

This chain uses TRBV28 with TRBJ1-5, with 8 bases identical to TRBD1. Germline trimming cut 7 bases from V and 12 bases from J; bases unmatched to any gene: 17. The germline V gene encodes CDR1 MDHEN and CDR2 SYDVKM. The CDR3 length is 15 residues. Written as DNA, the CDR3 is TGTGCCAGCACCGATCACCTCTGGACAGGGAACGGCCAGCATTTT. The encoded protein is CASTDHLWTGNGQHF. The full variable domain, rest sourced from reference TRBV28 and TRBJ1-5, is DVKVTQSSRYLVKRTGEKVFLECVQDMDHENMFWYRQDPGLGLRLIYFSYDVKMKEKGDIPEGYSVSREKKERFSLILESASTNQTSMYLCASTDHLWTGNGQHFGDGTRLSIL.

The CDR3 DNA follows: TGTGCCAGTAGTTCAGGGACTAGCGGGAGGATATACGAGCAGTACTTC. It encodes CASSSGTSGRIYEQYF. The chain carries TRBV19 and TRBJ2-7, with 15 nucleotides matching TRBD2. CDR3 length: 16 residues. CDR1 and CDR2 from the germline V gene are LNHDA and SQIVND (reference sequence). Unmatched junction bases numbered 6, after V lost 5 bases and J lost 4 bases.

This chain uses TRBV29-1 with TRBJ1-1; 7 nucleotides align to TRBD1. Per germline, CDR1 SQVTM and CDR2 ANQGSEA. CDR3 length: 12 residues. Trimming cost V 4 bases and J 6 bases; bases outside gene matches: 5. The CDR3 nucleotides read TGCAGCGTTGCTGGGGACAGTTCTGAAGCTTTCTTT. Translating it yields CSVAGDSSEAFF.

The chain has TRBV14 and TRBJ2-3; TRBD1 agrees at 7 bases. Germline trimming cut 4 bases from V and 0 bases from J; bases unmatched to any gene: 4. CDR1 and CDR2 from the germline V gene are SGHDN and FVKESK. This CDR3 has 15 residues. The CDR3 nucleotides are TGTGCCAGCAGCCTAGGGACAGCTAGCACAGATACGCAGTATTTT. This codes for CASSLGTASTDTQYF.

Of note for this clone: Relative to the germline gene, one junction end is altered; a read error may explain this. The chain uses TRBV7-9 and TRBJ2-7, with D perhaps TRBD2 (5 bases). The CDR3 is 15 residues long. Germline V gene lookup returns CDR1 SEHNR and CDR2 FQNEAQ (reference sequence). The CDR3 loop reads CSSSLAGQRSYEQYF. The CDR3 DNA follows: TGTTCCAGCAGCTTAGCCGGGCAGCGGTCCTACGAGCAGTACTTC.

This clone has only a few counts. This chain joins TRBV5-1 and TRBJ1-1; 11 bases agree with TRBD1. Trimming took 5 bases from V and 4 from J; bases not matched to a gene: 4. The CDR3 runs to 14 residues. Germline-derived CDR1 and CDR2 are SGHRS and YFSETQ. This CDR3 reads CASRSGTGGTEAFF. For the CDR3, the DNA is TGCGCCAGCAGATCCGGGACAGGGGGCACTGAAGCTTTCTTT.

In nucleotides, the CDR3 is TGTGCCAGCCGAGGGAGACAGGCCGCAGAGACCCAGTACTTC. It yields the protein CASRGRQAAETQYF. The gene calls are TRBV14 and TRBJ2-5, with D possibly TRBD1 on 6 matching bases. The CDR3 sequence is 14 residues long. V was clipped by 8 bases and J by 4 bases, with 17 bases between them. Germline loops: CDR1 SGHDN, CDR2 FVKESK.

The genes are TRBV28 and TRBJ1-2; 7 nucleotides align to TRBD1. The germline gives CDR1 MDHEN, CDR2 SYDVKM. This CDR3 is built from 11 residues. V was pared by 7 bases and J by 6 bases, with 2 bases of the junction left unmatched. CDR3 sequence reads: CASITGDGYTF. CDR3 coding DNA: TGTGCCAGCATAACAGGGGATGGCTACACCTTC.

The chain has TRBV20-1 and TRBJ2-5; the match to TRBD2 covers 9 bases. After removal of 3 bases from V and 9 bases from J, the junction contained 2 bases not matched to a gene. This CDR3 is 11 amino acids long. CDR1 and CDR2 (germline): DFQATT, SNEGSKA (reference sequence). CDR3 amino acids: CSARGGRAQYF. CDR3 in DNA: TGCAGTGCTAGGGGCGGGAGGGCCCAGTACTTC.

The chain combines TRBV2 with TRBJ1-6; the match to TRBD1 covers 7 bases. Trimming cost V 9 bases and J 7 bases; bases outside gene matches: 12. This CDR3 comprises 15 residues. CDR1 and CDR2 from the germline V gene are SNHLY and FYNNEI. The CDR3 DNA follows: TGTGCCAGTCTTGGAGGGGGACAGAGGAATTCACCCCTCCACTTT. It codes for CASLGGGQRNSPLHF.

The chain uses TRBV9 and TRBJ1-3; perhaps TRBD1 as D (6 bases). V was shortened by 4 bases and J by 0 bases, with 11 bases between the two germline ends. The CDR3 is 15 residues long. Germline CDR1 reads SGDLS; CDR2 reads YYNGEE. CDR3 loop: CASSPGTTSGNTIYF. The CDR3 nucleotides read TGTGCCAGCAGCCCCGGGACAACCTCTGGAAACACCATATATTTT.

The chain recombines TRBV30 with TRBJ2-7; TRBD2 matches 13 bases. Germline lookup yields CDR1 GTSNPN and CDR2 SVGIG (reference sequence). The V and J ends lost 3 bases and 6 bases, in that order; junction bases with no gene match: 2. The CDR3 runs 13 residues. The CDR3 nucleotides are TGTGCCTGGAGGGGACTAGCGGGATTCGAGCAGTACTTC. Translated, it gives CAWRGLAGFEQYF.

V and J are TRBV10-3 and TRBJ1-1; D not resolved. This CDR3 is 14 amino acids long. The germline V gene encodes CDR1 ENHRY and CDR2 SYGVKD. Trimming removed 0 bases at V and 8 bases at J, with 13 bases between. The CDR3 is CAISESRGGQEAFF. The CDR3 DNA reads TGTGCCATCAGTGAGTCCCGGGGTGGGCAGGAAGCTTTCTTT.

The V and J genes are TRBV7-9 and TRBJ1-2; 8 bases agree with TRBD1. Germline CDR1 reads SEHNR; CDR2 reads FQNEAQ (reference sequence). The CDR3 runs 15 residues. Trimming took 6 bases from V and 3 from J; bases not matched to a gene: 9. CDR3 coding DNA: TGTGCCAGCAGAGCACGAGACAGGGGAGACTATGGCTACACCTTC. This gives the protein CASRARDRGDYGYTF.

CDR3 protein: CASSYSSPQGNYEQYF. The CDR3 DNA reads TGTGCCAGCAGTTACTCGAGCCCCCAGGGAAACTACGAGCAGTACTTC. V is TRBV6-6 and J is TRBJ2-5, with a possible D match to TRBD1 (5 bases). The end of the DNA aligns better with TRBJ2-7, so the J call may be wrong. This CDR3 has 16 residues. From germline, CDR1 is MNHNY and CDR2 SVGAGI (reference sequence).